The 27 T cell receptor beta chains given below trace back to one sample, sequenced in a study of glioma-infiltrating T cells. The iRepertoire nested amplicon-rescue multiplex PCR amplified TCR alpha and beta CDR3s from RNA. One entry per CDR3 protein results from TCRdb running MiXCR on the multiplex PCR reads. The table has some 120,000 distinct CDR3 sequences, roughly 24% seen once. The material sequenced was glioma tissue, nonneoplastic brain tissue, or PBMCs (not recorded which). The receptors originated from a human donor with low-grade glioma or glioblastoma, undergoing nonglioma brain surgery, or in good health (not recorded which).

This clonotype was counted between two and nine times. V usage is TRBV18 and J usage is TRBJ2-7; possibly TRBD1 for D (6 bases). The CDR3 has 16 amino acids. Germline values: CDR1 KGHSH, CDR2 LQKENI. Trimming took 0 bases from V and 2 from J, leaving 14 bases between them. The CDR3 DNA is TGTGCCAGCTCACCACCGGGCCGGGGACATACCTACGAGCAGTACTTC. It specifies CASSPPGRGHTYEQYF. The full variable domain, with the rest looked up from reference TRBV18 and TRBJ2-7, is NAGVMQNPRHLVRRRGQEARLRCSPMKGHSHVYWYRQLPEEGLKFMVYLQKENIIDESGMPKERFSAEFPKEGPSILRIQQVVRGDSAAYFCASSPPGRGHTYEQYFGPGTRLTVT.

V usage is TRBV7-2 and J usage is TRBJ2-3, with TRBD1 identical over 7 bases. Germline V gives CDR1 SGHTA, CDR2 FQGNSA. This CDR3 is built from 14 residues. V was clipped by 5 bases and J by 9 bases; unmatched bases: 11. In DNA, the CDR3 is TGTGCCAGCAGCCCGTCCAGGGGGATGAACACGCAGTATTTT. Translated: CASSPSRGMNTQYF.

J is TRBJ2-2 and V is TRBV4-1, with 9 bases matching TRBD2. Germline V gene lookup returns CDR1 MGHRA and CDR2 YSYEKL. The junction had 6 bases not matched to a gene; V was cut back by 0 bases and J by 7 bases. This CDR3 contains 16 residues. CDR3 in amino acids: CASSQDRGRVYGELFF. The CDR3 nucleotides read TGCGCCAGCAGCCAAGATCGCGGGAGGGTATACGGGGAGCTGTTTTTT.

Only a few counts were recorded for this clonotype. This sequence joins TRBV29-1 and TRBJ2-7, with a weak D call TRBD2 (5 bases). The CDR3 has 12 amino acids. Germline values: CDR1 SQVTM, CDR2 ANQGSEA. V gave up 6 bases and J gave up 2 bases, with 11 bases separating them. In DNA, the CDR3 is TGCAGCGTAGAACTAGTAACCTACGAGCAGTACTTC. Translation: CSVELVTYEQYF.

This clonotype has ten or more counts. The CDR3 sequence is CASSYSGRSANTGELFF. The CDR3 DNA follows: TGTGCCAGCAGTTACTCGGGAAGGAGCGCGAACACCGGGGAGCTGTTTTTT. The V call is TRBV6-2 or TRBV6-3, the J call TRBJ2-2; no firm D call. Deletions cut 0 bases from V and 0 bases from J, with 11 bases between. The germline V gene encodes CDR1 MNHEY and CDR2 SVGEGT. This CDR3 is 17 amino acids long.

This clonotype was observed many times. V is TRBV2 and J is TRBJ2-1; 9 bases are a match to TRBD2. In germline, CDR1 is SNHLY, CDR2 FYNNEI. This CDR3 comprises 16 residues. The junction had 7 bases not matched to a gene; V was cut back by 5 bases and J by 2 bases. CDR3 sequence: CASSPLAGAAYNEQFF. As DNA, the CDR3 is TGTGCCAGCAGTCCTTTAGCGGGAGCGGCCTACAATGAGCAGTTCTTC.

This clonotype is a singleton in its sample. V gene TRBV5-8 combines with J gene TRBJ1-1; D is undetermined. Germline assignment: CDR1 SGHTS and CDR2 YDEGEE. V was cut by 4 bases and J by 3 bases, with 19 bases left in between. The CDR3 has 16 amino acids. The CDR3 loop is CASSRNLVATDTEAFF. CDR3 coding DNA: TGTGCCAGCAGCCGCAATTTAGTTGCTACGGACACTGAAGCTTTCTTT.

Details on this clonotype: A much larger clone is a single base away; this may be a read error. The chain carries TRBV4-1 and TRBJ1-1; D is unresolved. This CDR3 contains 14 residues. The germline CDR1 and CDR2 sequences are MGHRA and YSYEKL. CDR3 sequence: CASTQLGWGTEAFF. The CDR3 coding sequence is TGCGCCAGCACCCAACTCGGTTGGGGCACTGAAGCTTTCTTT.

At least ten counts were recorded for this clonotype. The genes are TRBV10-3 and TRBJ2-5, with 7 bases matching TRBD2. The junction had 5 bases not matched to a gene; V was cut back by 6 bases and J by 4 bases. This CDR3 is 13 amino acids long. Germline assignment: CDR1 ENHRY and CDR2 SYGVKD. The CDR3, as DNA: TGTGCCATCAGAGGACTAGGCGGAGAGACCCAGTACTTC. Protein sequence: CAIRGLGGETQYF.

This clonotype came up many times. This chain connects TRBV28 to TRBJ2-7, with D perhaps TRBD1 (6 bases). CDR3 length equals 15 residues. Trimming removed 6 bases at V and 4 bases at J, with 19 bases between. Germline lookup yields CDR1 MDHEN and CDR2 SYDVKM. The CDR3 DNA reads as TGTGCCAGCAGCTTTTCGGCAGGGGCTTTATACGAGCAGTACTTC. Amino acid sequence: CASSFSAGALYEQYF.

This clonotype was seen ten or more times. V and J are TRBV27 and TRBJ2-7; 10 bases line up with TRBD2. V was clipped by 2 bases and J by 3 bases; unmatched bases: 7. The CDR3 consists of 16 residues. Germline V CDR1 and CDR2: MNHEY, SMNVEV (reference sequence). Here the CDR3 DNA reads TGTGCCAGCAGTTTAGGAAGCGGGAGGGAACGCTACGAGCAGTACTTC. It encodes CASSLGSGRERYEQYF.

This clonotype has at least ten counts. The chain joins TRBV27 to TRBJ1-1; no clear D. The CDR3 covers 14 residues. From germline, CDR1 is MNHEY and CDR2 SMNVEV (reference sequence). V dropped 6 bases and J dropped 3 bases, with 14 bases sitting between them. CDR3 in DNA: TGTGCCAGCAGATCGATAGGGAGGGACACTGAAGCTTTCTTT. Protein product: CASRSIGRDTEAFF.

CDR3 coding DNA: TGTGCCTGGATCCCCCGGGGAGGGCCACAGCCCCAGCATTTT. Translated, it gives CAWIPRGGPQPQHF. The chain combines TRBV30 with TRBJ1-5; no definite D call. The CDR3 sequence is 14 residues long. Trimming left V 4 bases short and J 7 bases short, with 17 bases between. Germline assignment: CDR1 GTSNPN and CDR2 SVGIG (reference sequence).

The chain uses TRBV5-6 and TRBJ2-7; TRBD2 agrees at 9 bases. Looked up from germline, CDR1 is SGHDT and CDR2 is YYEEEE. Unmatched junction bases numbered 6, after V lost 0 bases and J lost 2 bases. The CDR3 consists of 16 residues. The CDR3 loop is CASSLGLAVGTYEQYF. The CDR3 nucleotides read TGTGCCAGCAGCTTGGGACTAGCGGTGGGAACCTACGAGCAGTACTTC.

This clonotype was observed at least ten times. The chain employs TRBV28 and TRBJ2-5; perhaps TRBD1 as D (6 bases). The CDR3 runs 14 residues. Germline CDR1 reads MDHEN; CDR2 reads SYDVKM. With 1 base removed from V and 7 bases from J, the gap between germline ends came to 13 bases. The CDR3 sequence: CASSLFRDIGTQYF. CDR3 in DNA: TGTGCCAGCAGTTTATTCCGGGACATTGGGACCCAGTACTTC. The entire variable domain, with the rest obtained from reference TRBV28 and TRBJ2-5, is as follows: DVKVTQSSRYLVKRTGEKVFLECVQDMDHENMFWYRQDPGLGLRLIYFSYDVKMKEKGDIPEGYSVSREKKERFSLILESASTNQTSMYLCASSLFRDIGTQYFGPGTRLLVL.

This clonotype came up many times. The chain joins TRBV6-6 to TRBJ2-5; D possibly corresponds to TRBD1 (5 bases). Looked up from germline, CDR1 is MNHNY and CDR2 is SVGAGI (reference sequence). The CDR3 covers 17 residues. Trimming cost V 2 bases and J 1 base, with 17 bases left between them. The CDR3 bases are TGTGCCAGCAGTTACGATGGTCCGGACAACCCCCAAGAGACCCAGTACTTC. It codes for CASSYDGPDNPQETQYF.

With respect to this clonotype: A single base separates this from a much larger clone, so it may be a read error. The V and J genes are TRBV7-3 and TRBJ2-5; D is possibly TRBD2 (5 bases). Germline values: CDR1 SGHTA, CDR2 FQGTGA. This CDR3 has 14 residues. CDR3 sequence: CASSLGSVGETKYF. CDR3 bases: TGTGCCAGCAGCTTAGGATCTGTCGGGGAGACCAAGTACTTC.

J is TRBJ2-6 and V is TRBV10-3; D call uncertain. Germline CDR1 is ENHRY and CDR2 is SYGVKD. This CDR3 has 15 amino acids. V was trimmed by 3 bases and J by 3 bases, leaving 9 bases between them. CDR3 residues: CAISEKSDGANVLTF. Here the CDR3 DNA reads TGTGCCATCAGTGAAAAATCGGATGGGGCCAACGTCCTGACTTTC.

The table lists this clonotype with many counts. DNA for the CDR3: TGTGCCAGTAGCCCGGGACAGGGTCCGAGGGAGCAGTACTTC. This codes for CASSPGQGPREQYF. The J gene is TRBJ2-7, the V gene TRBV19; 9 bases fit TRBD1. J was trimmed by 7 bases and V by 6 bases; bases with no gene match: 10. The CDR3 loop spans 14 amino acids. Per the germline V gene, CDR1 is LNHDA and CDR2 is SQIVND (reference sequence).

This clonotype was seen many times. This chain connects TRBV7-2 to TRBJ2-7; TRBD1 aligns across 8 bases. J gave up 2 bases and V 2 bases, and 11 bases lay outside the gene matches. CDR1 and CDR2 (germline): SGHTA, FQGNSA. The length of the CDR3 is 17 residues. CDR3 protein: CASSLPPWDRSAYEQYF. The CDR3, as DNA: TGTGCCAGCAGCTTACCCCCGTGGGACAGGAGTGCCTACGAGCAGTACTTC.

This clonotype was seen repeatedly, ten times or more. The chain is built from TRBV15 and TRBJ1-5; D call uncertain. The V gene lost 6 bases and the J gene lost 1 base, with 10 bases spanning the gap. CDR3 length equals 14 residues. CDR1 and CDR2 (germline): LNHNV, YYDKDF (reference sequence). This chain's CDR3 is CATREDSSNQPQHF. The CDR3 bases are TGTGCCACCAGAGAGGACTCCAGCAATCAGCCCCAGCATTTT.

The sample holds many counts of this clonotype. V and J are TRBV7-2 and TRBJ1-3; maybe TRBD1 (6 bases). The germline CDR1 and CDR2 sequences are SGHTA and FQGNSA. Deletions cut 5 bases from V and 4 bases from J, with 15 bases between. This CDR3 has 15 amino acids. The CDR3 sequence: CASSPGAGAGNTIYF. The CDR3 region has the DNA TGTGCCAGCAGCCCAGGGGCAGGGGCCGGAAACACCATATATTTT.

There are many counts of this clonotype. The gene calls are TRBV7-2 and TRBJ2-3; 7 nucleotides agree with TRBD2. The CDR3 is 15 residues long. Germline V gene lookup returns CDR1 SGHTA and CDR2 FQGNSA. Trimming removed 5 bases from V and 2 bases from J; junction bases left unmatched: 7. CDR3 sequence (DNA): TGTGCCAGCAGCCCGGGGACTATTGACACAGATACGCAGTATTTT. Residues: CASSPGTIDTDTQYF. Full variable domain (rest looked up from reference TRBV7-2 and TRBJ2-3): GAGVSQSPSNKVTEKGKDVELRCDPISGHTALYWYRQSLGQGLEFLIYFQGNSAPDKSGLPSDRFSAERTGGSVSTLTIQRTQQEDSAVYLCASSPGTIDTDTQYFGPGTRLTVL.

There are many counts of this clonotype. This chain joins TRBV20-1 and TRBJ2-7; the D is unclear. Trimming left V 1 base short and J 2 bases short, with 6 bases between. Germline CDR1 reads DFQATT; CDR2 reads SNEGSKA (reference sequence). This CDR3 comprises 12 residues. The chain's CDR3 is CSARVSPYEQYF. The CDR3 DNA reads TGCAGTGCTAGAGTCTCCCCCTACGAGCAGTACTTC.

Ten or more counts support this clonotype. This chain links TRBV20-1 with TRBJ1-5; D unresolved. The germline V gene has CDR1 DFQATT and CDR2 SNEGSKA (reference sequence). The CDR3 is 17 amino acids. Trimming removed 0 bases at V and 0 bases at J, with 15 bases between. DNA of the CDR3: TGCAGTGCTAGAGATTATCGGCCGTCCTCTAGCAATCAGCCCCAGCATTTT. Its protein is CSARDYRPSSSNQPQHF.

There are many counts of this clonotype. This chain uses TRBV27 with TRBJ2-1, with 8 nucleotides matching TRBD2. V was clipped by 9 bases and J by 6 bases; unmatched bases: 7. The CDR3 sequence is 13 residues long. CDR1 is MNHEY, CDR2 SMNVEV, per germline (reference sequence). CDR3 sequence: CASRLAPLNEQFF. In nucleotides, the CDR3 is TGTGCCAGTAGACTAGCGCCCCTCAATGAGCAGTTCTTC.

This clonotype was counted at least ten times. The CDR3 nucleotides read TGTGCCAGCAGCCTCGGACAGGGTAACTATGGCTACACCTTC. Protein: CASSLGQGNYGYTF. This sequence joins TRBV7-3 and TRBJ1-2; TRBD1 agrees at 8 bases. Germline V gives CDR1 SGHTA, CDR2 FQGTGA. Germline trimming cut 5 bases from V and 1 base from J; bases unmatched to any gene: 3. This CDR3 is built from 14 residues.